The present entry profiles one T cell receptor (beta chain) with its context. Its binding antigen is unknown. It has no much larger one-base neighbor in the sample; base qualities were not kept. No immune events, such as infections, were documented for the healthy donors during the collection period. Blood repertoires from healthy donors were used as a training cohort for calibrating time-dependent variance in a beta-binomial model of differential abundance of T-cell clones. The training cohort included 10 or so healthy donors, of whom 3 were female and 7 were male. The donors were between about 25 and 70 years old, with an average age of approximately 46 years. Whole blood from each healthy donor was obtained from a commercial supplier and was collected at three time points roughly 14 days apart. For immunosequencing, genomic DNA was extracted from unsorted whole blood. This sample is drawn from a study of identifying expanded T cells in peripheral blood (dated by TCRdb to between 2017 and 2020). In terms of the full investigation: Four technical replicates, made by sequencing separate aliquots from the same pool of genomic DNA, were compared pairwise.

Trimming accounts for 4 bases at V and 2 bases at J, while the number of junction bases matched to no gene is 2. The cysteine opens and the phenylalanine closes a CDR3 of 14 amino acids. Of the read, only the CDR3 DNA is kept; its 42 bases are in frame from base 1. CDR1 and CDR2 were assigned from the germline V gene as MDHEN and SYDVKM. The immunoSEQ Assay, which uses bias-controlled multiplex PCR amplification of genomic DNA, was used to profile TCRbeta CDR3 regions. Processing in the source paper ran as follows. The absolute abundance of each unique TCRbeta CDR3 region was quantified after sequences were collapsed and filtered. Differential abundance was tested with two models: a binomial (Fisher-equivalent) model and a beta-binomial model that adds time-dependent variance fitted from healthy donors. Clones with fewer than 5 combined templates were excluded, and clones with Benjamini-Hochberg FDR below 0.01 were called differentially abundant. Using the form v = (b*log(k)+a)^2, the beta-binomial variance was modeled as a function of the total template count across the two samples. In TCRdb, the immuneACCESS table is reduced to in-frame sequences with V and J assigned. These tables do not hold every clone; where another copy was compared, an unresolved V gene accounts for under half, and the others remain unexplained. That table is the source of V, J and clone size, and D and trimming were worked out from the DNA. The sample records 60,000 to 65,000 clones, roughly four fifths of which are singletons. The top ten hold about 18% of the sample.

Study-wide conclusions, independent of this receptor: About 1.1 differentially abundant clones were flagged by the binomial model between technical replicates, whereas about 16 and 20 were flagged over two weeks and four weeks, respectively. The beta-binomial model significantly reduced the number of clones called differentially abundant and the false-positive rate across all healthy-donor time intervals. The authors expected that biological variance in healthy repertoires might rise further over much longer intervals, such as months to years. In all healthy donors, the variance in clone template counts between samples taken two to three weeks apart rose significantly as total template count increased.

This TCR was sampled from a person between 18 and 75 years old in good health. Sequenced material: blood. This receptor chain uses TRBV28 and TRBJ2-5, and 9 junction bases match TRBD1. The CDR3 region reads CASSSDRGQETQYF. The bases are TGTGCCAGCAGTTCCGACAGGGGGCAAGAGACCCAGTACTTC.